Detailed here is one T cell receptor (beta chain). This clonotype was counted a few times. Its antigen specificity is not known. No much larger clonotype is one base removed from it; base qualities were not supplied. Preparation of the library involved 5' RACE. Instrument on record: Illumina HiSeq 2000. Template switching introduced a universal primer binding site; the final cDNA contained a unique molecular identifier, enabling accurate counting of TCR cDNA molecules. First-strand cDNA for TCR alpha and beta chains was synthesized from specific primers in the conserved constant-segment region. To control for contamination, every cDNA library carried two barcodes: a SMART-Mk sample barcode plus Illumina barcodes. TruSeq adapter sequences, together with Illumina sample barcodes, were added in two successive PCR steps. Sequencing of the TCR alpha and beta cDNA libraries was done on the Illumina HiSeq platform using custom primers. For the original study's pipeline: MiGEC was used to process raw reads and extract unique molecular identifiers, and MiXCR was used to find CDR3 positions. Recombination models were inferred per individual with the repgenHMM and IGoR tools using an EM algorithm. Shared clonotypes were analyzed with the tcR package in R, and sharing was normalized by the product of cloneset sizes. Out-of-frame nonproductive sequences were analyzed to study raw recombination free of thymic and clonal selection effects. Starting from the raw public reads, TCRdb applied fastp trimming at Q25, assembled clones with MiXCR and retained in-frame beta chains. Each record represents a unique CDR3 protein, reported with the most common genes and DNA among its rows. The V and J calls follow TCRdb's processing rather than the paper's. The sample table records approximately 220,000 distinct CDR3 sequences; 7.5% of these occur just once. 1.9% of the sample lies in the top ten.

This sample was taken from a study of identical twins (dated by TCRdb to the mid-2010s). For the wider study: To test whether fetal clonotypes persist, this study deep-sequenced TCR alpha and beta repertoires from monozygotic twins, from unrelated adults of various ages, and from cord blood. To rule out contamination, replicate twin experiments were performed at different times with different library preparation protocols.

Every donor was a healthy Caucasian. Three pairs of female monozygotic twins, all aged about 18 to 30 years, made up the twin cohort. Using Miltenyi CD45RO+ enrichment and human naive T-cell isolation kits, memory (CD45RO+) and naive T cells were isolated from PBMC. Study-wide findings and limitations: A weaker excess of twin sharing was found in beta out-of-frame sequences because the signal-to-noise ratio was lowered by fewer shared sequences. Invariant T cells such as MAIT and iNKT could partly confound zero-insertion analyses, though diverse VJ usage argued against this for most clonotypes. Abundant cord blood beta clonotypes carried fewer insertions; young adult naive repertoires showed a weaker similar trend, while memory repertoires showed none. Because the same donors could not be followed over many years, the conclusions relied on cross-sectional statistical analysis. In monozygotic twins, out-of-frame TCR alpha sharing was systematically underestimated by recombination models, although the models agreed with sharing between unrelated individuals. Out-of-frame TCR alpha sequences shared between twins showed an excess of low generation-probability sequences compared with coincidental sharing between unrelated individuals.

This sample was also put to use in a study of yellow fever vaccine responses in identical twins. Looking at the second paper: According to the authors, the vaccine-induced T cell response in identical twins seemed to be partly convergent and partly specific to each individual. Focusing on identical twins, the study followed the T cell clones that responded to the vaccine, and did so with precision.

Specimen: memory (CD45RO+) T cells sorted from blood. The meaning of the sample's cell subset or site label: CD45RO+ enriched T cells. This clonotype originated in a woman between 18 and 30 years old in good health.

The CDR3 protein is CSARYNNLQETQYF. The DNA sequence reads TGCAGTGCTAGATACAACAACCTCCAAGAGACCCAGTACTTC. This sequence uses TRBV20-1 and TRBJ2-5, with the D gene call left open. CDR1 DFQATT and CDR2 SNEGSKA are derived from the germline V gene (reference sequence). The CDR3 has 14 amino acids, counting the end cysteine and phenylalanine. This entry keeps only the CDR3 DNA: 42 bases, framed from base 1. V loses 2 bases, J loses 1 base, and the germline ends lie 11 bases apart.